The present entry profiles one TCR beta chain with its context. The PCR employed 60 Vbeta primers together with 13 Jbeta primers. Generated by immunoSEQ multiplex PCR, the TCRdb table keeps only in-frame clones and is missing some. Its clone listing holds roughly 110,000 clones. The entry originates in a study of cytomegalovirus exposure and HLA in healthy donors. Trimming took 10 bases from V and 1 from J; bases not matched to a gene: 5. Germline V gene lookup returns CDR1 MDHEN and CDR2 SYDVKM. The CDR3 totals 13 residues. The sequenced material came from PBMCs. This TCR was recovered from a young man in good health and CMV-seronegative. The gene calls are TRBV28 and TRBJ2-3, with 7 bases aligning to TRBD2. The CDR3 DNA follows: TGTGCCACTTCACGGGAGGGCACAGATACGCAGTATTTT. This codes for CATSREGTDTQYF.